This T cell receptor beta chain was captured in a study of response to subunit inactivated influenza vaccine. Findings and caveats of the study: Seasonal influenza vaccination, on each occasion, was suggested by the authors to recruit few new T cells.

TCRdb itself ran the RT-PCR reads through MiXCR, one entry per CDR3 protein. The sample contains fewer than 750,000 distinct CDR3 sequences, 14% of which appear only once. Worth noting for this clonotype: What it recognizes is unknown.

V was pared by 6 bases and J by 3 bases, with 17 bases between. The CDR3 consists of 14 residues. Germline values: CDR1 SQVTM, CDR2 ANQGSEA. The J gene is TRBJ1-1, the V gene TRBV29-1; D might be TRBD1 (6 bases). This receptor was taken from a man aged 45-60 years who received an inactivated influenza vaccine. The sample in question was PBMCs from blood, obtained roughly 12 days after vaccination. The CDR3, as DNA: TGCAGCGTCCCCAAGGGACACCTGGACACTGAAGCTTTCTTT. Translating gives CSVPKGHLDTEAFF.